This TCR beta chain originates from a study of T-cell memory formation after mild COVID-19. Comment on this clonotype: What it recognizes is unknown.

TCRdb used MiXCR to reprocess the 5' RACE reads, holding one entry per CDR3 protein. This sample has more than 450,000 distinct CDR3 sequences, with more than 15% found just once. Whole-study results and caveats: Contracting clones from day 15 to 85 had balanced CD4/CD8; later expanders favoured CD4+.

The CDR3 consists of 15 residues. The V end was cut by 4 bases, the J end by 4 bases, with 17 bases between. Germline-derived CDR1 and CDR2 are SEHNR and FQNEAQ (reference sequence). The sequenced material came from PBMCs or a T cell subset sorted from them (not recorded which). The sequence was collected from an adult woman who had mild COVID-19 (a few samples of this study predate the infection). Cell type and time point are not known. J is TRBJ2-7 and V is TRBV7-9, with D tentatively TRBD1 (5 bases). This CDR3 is CASSSVRQGRYEQYF. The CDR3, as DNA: TGTGCCAGCAGCTCAGTGCGGCAGGGAAGGTACGAGCAGTACTTC.